The 15 T cell receptor beta chains below come from one sample, sequenced in a study of metastatic and nonmetastatic thyroid tumors. TCRdb reassembled clones from the PCR reads with MiXCR. The data contain about 82,000 clones, around an eighth of them singletons. Ahead of thyroid surgery, no patient had received treatment of any kind. The sequencing sample was made of tumor tissue. The receptors here all came from a female donor with papillary thyroid cancer or a benign thyroid nodule (not recorded which). Some clones in this sample may be carry-over from other donors' samples.

This clone was observed many times. The V call is TRBV12-5, the J call TRBJ2-7; the D gene is possibly TRBD2 (5 bases). The germline V gene has CDR1 LGHNT and CDR2 FRNRAP. This CDR3 region has 13 residues. Trimming shortened V by 3 bases and J by 4 bases, and 10 bases separated the two germline ends. The CDR3 protein is CASGLGSRYEQYF. CDR3 in DNA: TGTGCTAGTGGTTTAGGGAGTAGGTACGAGCAGTACTTC.

The V call is TRBV4-1, the J call TRBJ1-3; TRBD1 is a possible D gene (5 bases). The germline CDR1 and CDR2 sequences are MGHRA and YSYEKL. V lost 0 bases and J lost 0, with 18 bases in between. The CDR3 covers 19 residues. CDR3 region: CASSQEVSAGSFSGNTIYF. The CDR3 DNA reads as TGCGCCAGCAGCCAAGAAGTGTCGGCAGGGAGTTTCTCTGGAAACACCATATATTTT.

This clone came up many times. V usage is TRBV20-1 and J usage is TRBJ1-1, with TRBD1 matching over 7 bases. Germline V lookup: CDR1 DFQATT, CDR2 SNEGSKA (reference sequence). This CDR3 is built from 15 residues. The trim removed 1 base at V and 1 base at J, leaving 6 bases unmatched. The CDR3 coding sequence is TGCAGTGCTAGAGTGGAGGGGGCAAGGAACACTGAAGCTTTCTTT. Amino acids: CSARVEGARNTEAFF.

This clone was counted ten times or more. The CDR3 loop is CASSSSSGPTYNEQFF. In nucleotides, the CDR3 is TGTGCCAGCAGCTCGAGTAGCGGGCCCACCTACAATGAGCAGTTCTTC. J is TRBJ2-1 and V is TRBV7-3; 7 bases align to TRBD2. The V and J ends lost 4 bases and 2 bases, in that order; junction bases with no gene match: 8. This CDR3 has 16 amino acids. Germline CDR1 is SGHTA and CDR2 is FQGTGA.

This clone was detected many times. V is TRBV6-1 and J is TRBJ1-6; 9 bases align to TRBD1. The CDR3 extends over 16 amino acids. The V gene end was trimmed by 5 bases and the J gene end by 14 bases; junction bases not matched to a gene: 16. Germline CDR1 MNHNS, CDR2 SASEGT. CDR3 DNA sequence: TGTGCCAGCAGTCTTAACTCCGGGACAGGGCTTTGGGCCCTCCACTTT. As protein: CASSLNSGTGLWALHF.

This clone came up many times. V gene TRBV12-3 or TRBV12-4 combines with J gene TRBJ2-1; TRBD2 matches at 9 bases. V dropped 5 bases and J dropped 4; count of bases not matched to a gene: 3. CDR3 length: 14 amino acids. In DNA, the CDR3 is TGTGCCAGCAGTCGGACTAGCGCATACAATGAGCAGTTCTTC. Protein: CASSRTSAYNEQFF.

This clone has at least ten counts. This chain links TRBV6-1 with TRBJ1-2, with unresolved D. CDR1 and CDR2 (germline): MNHNS, SASEGT. V shed 1 base and J shed 13 bases, with 10 bases lying between them. The CDR3 totals 11 residues. The CDR3 spells CASSEVWALTF. Written as DNA, the CDR3 is TGTGCCAGCAGTGAAGTATGGGCTCTCACCTTC.

The sample holds many counts of this clone. The gene calls are TRBV5-5 and TRBJ2-3; possible D gene TRBD2, 6 bases. This CDR3 contains 14 residues. Looked up from germline, CDR1 is SGHKS and CDR2 is YYEKEE (reference sequence). Trimming removed 3 bases from V and 1 base from J, with 9 bases in between. The CDR3: CASSSGGGTDTQYF. CDR3 bases: TGTGCCAGCAGCTCCGGGGGTGGCACAGATACGCAGTATTTT.

This clone was picked up a small number of times. A much more abundant neighbour one base away suggests this may be a read error. The V gene is TRBV6-1, the J gene TRBJ2-1, with D hard to call. Germline V CDR1 and CDR2: MNHNS, SASEGT. With 7 bases removed from V and 6 bases from J, the gap between germline ends came to 16 bases. The CDR3 extends over 14 amino acids. CDR3 sequence (DNA): TGTGCCAGCAACCACCGGGTGTGTCCCAATGAGCAGTTCTTC. It translates to CASNHRVCPNEQFF.

This clone was observed once. Other DNA sequences within the sample encode an identical CDR3. The chain is built from TRBV5-1 and TRBJ2-1, with 7 bases aligning to TRBD2. The germline V gene has CDR1 SGHRS and CDR2 YFSETQ. The CDR3 has 18 residues. J lost 7 bases, V lost 1 base, and 17 bases had no gene match. The CDR3 loop is CASSLPRLAGGFRNEQFF. The CDR3 DNA follows: TGCGCCAGCAGCTTGCCTAGACTAGCTGGAGGGTTCAGAAATGAGCAGTTCTTC.

This clone has only a few counts. This may come from a read error, since a much larger clone is one base off. This sequence joins TRBV2 and TRBJ1-6, with 8 bases lining up with TRBD1. The germline V gene encodes CDR1 SNHLY and CDR2 FYNNEI. Trimming took 10 bases from V and 7 from J; bases not matched to a gene: 6. The CDR3 runs 13 residues. The CDR3: CATNGQGNSPLHF. CDR3 nucleotide sequence: TGTGCCACCAATGGACAGGGAAATTCACCCCTCCACTTT.

This clone has at least ten counts. The chain employs TRBV20-1 and TRBJ1-5, with 9 bases lining up with TRBD1. CDR3 length equals 15 residues. The J segment lost 7 bases and the V segment lost 1 base, leaving 8 bases of the junction unmatched. In germline, CDR1 is DFQATT, CDR2 SNEGSKA (reference sequence). This CDR3 reads CSARAAQGAGQPQHF. As DNA, the CDR3 is TGCAGTGCTAGAGCCGCACAGGGGGCAGGGCAGCCCCAGCATTTT.

A note on this clone: A much bigger clone sits one base away, suggesting this may be a read error. The same CDR3 also results from other DNA sequences found in this sample. The CDR3 protein is CASSLALRETGELLF. The CDR3 region has the DNA TGCGCCAGCAGCTTGGCACTGCGGGAGACCGGGGAGCTGCTTTTT. This chain joins TRBV5-1 and TRBJ2-2; TRBD2 matches at 7 bases. CDR1 and CDR2 (germline): SGHRS, YFSETQ. CDR3 length: 15 amino acids.

This clone was detected ten times or more. The rearrangement joins TRBV2 to TRBJ2-1; 8 nucleotides match TRBD1. The CDR3 contains 16 residues. V was clipped by 7 bases and J by 2 bases; unmatched bases: 10. Looked up from germline, CDR1 is SNHLY and CDR2 is FYNNEI. This CDR3 is CASTSSSGGAYNEQFF. As DNA, the CDR3 is TGTGCCAGCACCTCATCCTCAGGGGGCGCCTACAATGAGCAGTTCTTC.

This clone has at least ten counts. V is TRBV19 and J is TRBJ1-5; 12 bases are a match to TRBD1. V lost 4 bases, J lost 3 bases, and 7 bases stayed unmatched. The CDR3 is 17 amino acids. CDR1 is LNHDA, CDR2 SQIVND, per germline (reference sequence). CDR3 DNA sequence: TGTGCCAGTAGTACCGGGACAGGGGGCTTTAACAATCAGCCCCAGCATTTT. This encodes CASSTGTGGFNNQPQHF. Filled out from reference TRBV19 and TRBJ1-5, the complete variable domain reads DGGITQSPKYLFRKEGQNVTLSCEQNLNHDAMYWYRQDPGQGLRLIYYSQIVNDFQKGDIAEGYSVSREKKESFPLTVTSAQKNPTAFYLCASSTGTGGFNNQPQHFGDGTRLSIL.